This TCR beta chain was sequenced for a study of blood T cells in healthy people across ages. This clonotype was counted at least ten times. The CDR3 spans 14 residues. V was trimmed by 0 bases and J by 6 bases, leaving 9 bases between them. Germline loops: CDR1 LGHNA, CDR2 YSLEER. The second PCR ran about 6 to 12 cycles with a sample-barcoded 5' primer and J-beta primers. TCRdb ran MiXCR on the 5' RACE reads and lists one entry per CDR3 protein. The sample yields 630,000 or so distinct CDR3 sequences, approximately 30% seen once. The receptor's source is a woman aged 80 or older in good health. The chain has TRBV4-3 and TRBJ2-1, with D possibly called TRBD1 or TRBD2 (5 bases each). The sample comprised blood. CDR3 loop: CASSQDSGRNEQFF. CDR3 DNA sequence: TGCGCCAGCAGCCAAGACTCGGGGCGCAATGAGCAGTTCTTC.